Below are 3 T cell receptor beta chains sequenced from a single sample in a study of blood T cell repertoires in COVID-19. Using immunoSEQ multiplex PCR, the repertoire was profiled, and TCRdb retains in-frame clones only, with some absent. The sample has about 320,000 clones; approximately 85% are singletons. The sample consisted of peripheral blood. The receptors come from a human donor in a cohort sampled during active COVID-19.

This clone was seen a handful of times. This chain connects TRBV19 to TRBJ1-5; 8 bases line up with TRBD1. Germline CDR1 reads LNHDA; CDR2 reads SQIVND (reference sequence). V trimming: 6 bases; J trimming: 6 bases; junction bases outside the gene matches: 10. The CDR3 consists of 15 residues. The DNA of the CDR3 is TGTGCCAGTAGCACATCAGGGGGCACGGTTCAGCCCCAGCATTTT. It specifies CASSTSGGTVQPQHF.

The chain couples TRBV10-3 to TRBJ1-2; TRBD1 agrees at 10 bases. The CDR3 is 13 residues long. V lost 4 bases to trimming and J lost 6 bases; unmatched junction nucleotides: 2. CDR1 ENHRY and CDR2 SYGVKD come from the germline V gene. CDR3 nucleotides: TGTGCCATCAGTGGGGGACAGGGGAATGGCTACACCTTC. Translating gives CAISGGQGNGYTF.

The sample holds one count of this clone. In DNA form, the CDR3 reads TGTGCCACCAGTGACTCGTCTGGGGGGAACACCATATATTTT. Translated, it gives CATSDSSGGNTIYF. The chain uses TRBV24-1 and TRBJ1-3, with D perhaps matching TRBD1 (5 bases). Germline V CDR1 and CDR2: KGHDR, SFDVKD. V was shortened by 4 bases and J by 7 bases, with 13 bases between the two germline ends. The CDR3 runs 14 residues.